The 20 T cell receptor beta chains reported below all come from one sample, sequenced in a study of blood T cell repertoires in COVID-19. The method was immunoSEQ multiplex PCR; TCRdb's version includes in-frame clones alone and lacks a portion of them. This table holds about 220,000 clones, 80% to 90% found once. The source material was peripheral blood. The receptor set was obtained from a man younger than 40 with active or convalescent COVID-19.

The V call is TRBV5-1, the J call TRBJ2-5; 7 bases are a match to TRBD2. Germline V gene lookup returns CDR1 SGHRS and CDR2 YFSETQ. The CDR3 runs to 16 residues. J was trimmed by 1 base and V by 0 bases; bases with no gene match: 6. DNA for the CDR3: TGCGCCAGCAGCTTGGGCCCAGCGGGGATCCAAGAGACCCAGTACTTC. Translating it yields CASSLGPAGIQETQYF.

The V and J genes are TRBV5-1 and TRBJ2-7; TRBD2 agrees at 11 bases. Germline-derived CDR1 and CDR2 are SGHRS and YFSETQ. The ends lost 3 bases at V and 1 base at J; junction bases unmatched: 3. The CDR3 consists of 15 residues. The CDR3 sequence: CASSSGTSGSYEQYF. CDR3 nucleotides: TGCGCCAGCAGCTCGGGGACTAGCGGATCCTACGAGCAGTACTTC.

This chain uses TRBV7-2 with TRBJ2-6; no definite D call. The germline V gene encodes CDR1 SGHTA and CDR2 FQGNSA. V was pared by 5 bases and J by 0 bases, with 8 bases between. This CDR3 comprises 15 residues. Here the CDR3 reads CASSPSISGANVLTF. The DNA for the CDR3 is TGTGCCAGCAGCCCATCTATCTCTGGGGCCAACGTCCTGACTTTC.

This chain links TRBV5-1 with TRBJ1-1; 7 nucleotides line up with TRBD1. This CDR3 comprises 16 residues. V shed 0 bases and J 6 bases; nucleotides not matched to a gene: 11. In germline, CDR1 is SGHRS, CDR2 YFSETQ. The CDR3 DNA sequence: TGCGCCAGCAGCTTGGGGGATAAACAGGGGATGGCTGAAGCTTTCTTT. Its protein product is CASSLGDKQGMAEAFF.

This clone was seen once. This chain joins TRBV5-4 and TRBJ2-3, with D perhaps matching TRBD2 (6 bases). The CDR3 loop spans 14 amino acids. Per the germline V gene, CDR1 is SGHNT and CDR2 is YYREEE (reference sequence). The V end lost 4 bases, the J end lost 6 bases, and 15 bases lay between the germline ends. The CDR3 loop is CASSPSGELDTQYF. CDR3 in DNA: TGTGCCAGCAGCCCATCGGGGGAGTTGGATACGCAGTATTTT.

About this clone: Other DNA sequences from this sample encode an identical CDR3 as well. DNA of the CDR3: TGTGCCAGCAGCGTAGGGGGACAGGGAAATTCACCCCTCCACTTT. The encoded protein is CASSVGGQGNSPLHF. The chain combines TRBV9 with TRBJ1-6; 9 bases map to TRBD1. Germline values: CDR1 SGDLS, CDR2 YYNGEE. The trim removed 0 bases at V and 7 bases at J, leaving 2 bases unmatched. There are 15 residues in the CDR3.

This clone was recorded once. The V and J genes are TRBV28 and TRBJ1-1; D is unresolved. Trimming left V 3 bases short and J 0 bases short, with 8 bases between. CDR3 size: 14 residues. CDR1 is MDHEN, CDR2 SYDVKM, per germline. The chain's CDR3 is CASSFTRLNTEAFF. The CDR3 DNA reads TGTGCCAGCAGTTTCACGAGATTGAACACTGAAGCTTTCTTT.

DNA of the CDR3: TGTGCCAGCAGCGCCGGGGGAGCAGAGCAGTTCTTC. Translation: CASSAGGAEQFF. The chain combines TRBV5-6 with TRBJ2-1; D possibly corresponds to TRBD2 (6 bases). V dropped 4 bases and J dropped 10 bases, with 12 bases sitting between them. CDR1 is SGHDT, CDR2 YYEEEE, per germline. The CDR3 is 12 residues long.

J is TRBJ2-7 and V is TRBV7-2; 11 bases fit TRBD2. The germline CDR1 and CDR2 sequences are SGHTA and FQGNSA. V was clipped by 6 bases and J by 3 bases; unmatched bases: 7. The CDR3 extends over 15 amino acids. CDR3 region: CASSSPGTSGYEQYF. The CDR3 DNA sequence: TGTGCCAGCAGTTCGCCCGGGACTAGCGGCTACGAGCAGTACTTC. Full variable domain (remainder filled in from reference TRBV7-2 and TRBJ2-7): GAGVSQSPSNKVTEKGKDVELRCDPISGHTALYWYRQSLGQGLEFLIYFQGNSAPDKSGLPSDRFSAERTGGSVSTLTIQRTQQEDSAVYLCASSSPGTSGYEQYFGPGTRLTVT.

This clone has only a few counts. The chain's CDR3 is CASGTISGANVLTF. As DNA, the CDR3 is TGTGCCAGCGGGACTATTTCTGGGGCCAACGTCCTGACTTTC. The rearrangement uses TRBV28 and TRBJ2-6; TRBD2 matches at 7 bases. The germline V gene has CDR1 MDHEN and CDR2 SYDVKM. There are 14 residues in the CDR3. Germline trimming cut 8 bases from V and 1 base from J; bases unmatched to any gene: 2.

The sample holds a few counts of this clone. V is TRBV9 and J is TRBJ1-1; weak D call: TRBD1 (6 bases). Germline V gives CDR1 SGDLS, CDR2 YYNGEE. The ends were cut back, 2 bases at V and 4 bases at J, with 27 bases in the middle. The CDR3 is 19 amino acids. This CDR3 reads CASSVMPQGLSGSGTEAFF. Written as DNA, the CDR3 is TGTGCCAGCAGCGTGATGCCACAGGGCCTTAGTGGTTCGGGCACTGAAGCTTTCTTT.

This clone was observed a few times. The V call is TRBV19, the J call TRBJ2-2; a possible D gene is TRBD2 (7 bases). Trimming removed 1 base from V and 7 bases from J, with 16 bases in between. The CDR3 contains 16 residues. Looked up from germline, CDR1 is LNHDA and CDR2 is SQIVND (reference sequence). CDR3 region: CASSIVRGARVGELFF. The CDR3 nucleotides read TGTGCCAGTAGTATAGTTCGGGGGGCGCGTGTCGGGGAGCTGTTTTTT. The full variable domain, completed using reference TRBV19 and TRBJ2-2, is DGGITQSPKYLFRKEGQNVTLSCEQNLNHDAMYWYRQDPGQGLRLIYYSQIVNDFQKGDIAEGYSVSREKKESFPLTVTSAQKNPTAFYLCASSIVRGARVGELFFGEGSRLTVL.

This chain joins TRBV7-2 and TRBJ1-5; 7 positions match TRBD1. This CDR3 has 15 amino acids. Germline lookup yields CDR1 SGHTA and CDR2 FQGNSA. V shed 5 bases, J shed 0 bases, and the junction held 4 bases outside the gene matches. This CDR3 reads CASSLYRGSNQPQHF. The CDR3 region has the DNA TGTGCCAGCAGCCTCTACAGGGGTAGCAATCAGCCCCAGCATTTT. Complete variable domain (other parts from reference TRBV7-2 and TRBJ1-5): GAGVSQSPSNKVTEKGKDVELRCDPISGHTALYWYRQSLGQGLEFLIYFQGNSAPDKSGLPSDRFSAERTGGSVSTLTIQRTQQEDSAVYLCASSLYRGSNQPQHFGDGTRLSIL.

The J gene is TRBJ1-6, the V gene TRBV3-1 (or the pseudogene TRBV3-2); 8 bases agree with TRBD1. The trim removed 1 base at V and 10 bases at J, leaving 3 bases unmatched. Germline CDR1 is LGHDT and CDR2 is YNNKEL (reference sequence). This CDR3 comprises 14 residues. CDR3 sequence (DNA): TGTGCCAGCAGCCAAGGGACAGGGTACTCACCCCTCCACTTT. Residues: CASSQGTGYSPLHF.

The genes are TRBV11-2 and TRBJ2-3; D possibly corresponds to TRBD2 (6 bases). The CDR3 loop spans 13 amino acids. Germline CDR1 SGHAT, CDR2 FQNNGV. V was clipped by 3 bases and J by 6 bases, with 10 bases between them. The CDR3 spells CASSFAGGDTQYF. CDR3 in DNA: TGTGCCAGCAGCTTCGCTGGGGGGGATACGCAGTATTTT.

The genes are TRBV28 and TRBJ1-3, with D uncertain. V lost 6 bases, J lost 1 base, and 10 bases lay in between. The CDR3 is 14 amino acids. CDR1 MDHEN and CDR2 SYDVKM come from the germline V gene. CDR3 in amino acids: CASSSPASGNTIYF. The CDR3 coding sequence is TGTGCCAGCAGCTCACCAGCGTCTGGAAACACCATATATTTT.

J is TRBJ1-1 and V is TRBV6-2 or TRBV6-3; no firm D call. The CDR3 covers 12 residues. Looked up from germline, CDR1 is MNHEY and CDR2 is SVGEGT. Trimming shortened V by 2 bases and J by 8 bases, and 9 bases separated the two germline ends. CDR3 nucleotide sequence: TGTGCCAGCAGTTACCCCCAGGCCGAAGCTTTCTTT. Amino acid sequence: CASSYPQAEAFF.

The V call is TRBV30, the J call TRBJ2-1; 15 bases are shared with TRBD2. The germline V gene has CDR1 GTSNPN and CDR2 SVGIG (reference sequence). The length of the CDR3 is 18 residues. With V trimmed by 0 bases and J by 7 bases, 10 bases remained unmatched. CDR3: CAWSVHPGTSGRWNEQFF. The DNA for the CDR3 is TGTGCCTGGAGTGTACACCCGGGGACTAGCGGGAGGTGGAATGAGCAGTTCTTC.

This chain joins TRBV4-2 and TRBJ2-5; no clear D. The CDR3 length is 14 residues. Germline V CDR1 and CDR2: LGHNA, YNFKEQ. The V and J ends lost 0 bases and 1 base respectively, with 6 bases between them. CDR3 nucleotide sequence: TGTGCCAGCAGCCAAGACCACAGCCAAGAGACCCAGTACTTC. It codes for CASSQDHSQETQYF.

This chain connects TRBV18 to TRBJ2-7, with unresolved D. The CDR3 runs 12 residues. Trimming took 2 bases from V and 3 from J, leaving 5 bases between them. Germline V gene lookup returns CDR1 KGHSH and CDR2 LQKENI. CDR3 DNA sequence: TGTGCCAGCTCACCAGCAGGCTACGAGCAGTACTTC. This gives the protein CASSPAGYEQYF. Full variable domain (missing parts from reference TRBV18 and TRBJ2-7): NAGVMQNPRHLVRRRGQEARLRCSPMKGHSHVYWYRQLPEEGLKFMVYLQKENIIDESGMPKERFSAEFPKEGPSILRIQQVVRGDSAAYFCASSPAGYEQYFGPGTRLTVT.